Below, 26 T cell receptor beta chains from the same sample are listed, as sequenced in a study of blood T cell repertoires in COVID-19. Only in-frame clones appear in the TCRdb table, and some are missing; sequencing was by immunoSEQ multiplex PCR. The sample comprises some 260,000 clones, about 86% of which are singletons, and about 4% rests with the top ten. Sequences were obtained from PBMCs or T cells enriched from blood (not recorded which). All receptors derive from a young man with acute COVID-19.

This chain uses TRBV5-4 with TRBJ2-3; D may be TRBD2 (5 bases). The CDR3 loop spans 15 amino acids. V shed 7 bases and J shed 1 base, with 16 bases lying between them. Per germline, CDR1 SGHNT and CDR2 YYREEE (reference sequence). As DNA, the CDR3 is TGTGCCAGCGCAAGTGGGCAAGCGGGCACAGATACGCAGTATTTT. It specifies CASASGQAGTDTQYF.

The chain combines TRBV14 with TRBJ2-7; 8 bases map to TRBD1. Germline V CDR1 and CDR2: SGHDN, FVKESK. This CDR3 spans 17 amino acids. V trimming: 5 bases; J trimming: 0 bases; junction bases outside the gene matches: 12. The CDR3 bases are TGTGCCAGCAGCGTCTCATGGACAGGGTTGGACTCCTACGAGCAGTACGTC. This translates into CASSVSWTGLDSYEQYV.

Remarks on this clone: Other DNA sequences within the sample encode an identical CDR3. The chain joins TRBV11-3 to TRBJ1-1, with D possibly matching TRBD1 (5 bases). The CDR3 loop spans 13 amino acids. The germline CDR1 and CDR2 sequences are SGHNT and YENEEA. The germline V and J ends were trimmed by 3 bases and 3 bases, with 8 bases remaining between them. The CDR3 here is CASSLGGDTEAFF. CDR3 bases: TGTGCCAGCAGCTTGGGGGGAGACACTGAAGCTTTCTTT.

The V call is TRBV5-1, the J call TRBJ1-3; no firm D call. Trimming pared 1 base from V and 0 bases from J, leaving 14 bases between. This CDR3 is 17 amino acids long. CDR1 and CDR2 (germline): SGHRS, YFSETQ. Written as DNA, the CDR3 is TGCGCCAGCAGCTTGTCGCCGGGGATGAGCTCTGGAAACACCATATATTTT. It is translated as CASSLSPGMSSGNTIYF.

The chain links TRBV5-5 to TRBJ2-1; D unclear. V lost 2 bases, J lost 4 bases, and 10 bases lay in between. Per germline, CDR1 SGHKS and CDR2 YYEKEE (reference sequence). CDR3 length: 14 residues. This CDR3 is CASSFGPRYNEQFF. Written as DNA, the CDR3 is TGTGCCAGCAGCTTTGGGCCAAGATACAATGAGCAGTTCTTC.

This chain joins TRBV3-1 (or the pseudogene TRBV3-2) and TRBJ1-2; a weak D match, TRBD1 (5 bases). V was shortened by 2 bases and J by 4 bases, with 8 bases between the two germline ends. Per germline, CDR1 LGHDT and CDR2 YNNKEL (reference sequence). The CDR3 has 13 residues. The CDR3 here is CASSQRQTYGYTF. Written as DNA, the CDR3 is TGTGCCAGCAGCCAAAGACAGACCTATGGCTACACCTTC.

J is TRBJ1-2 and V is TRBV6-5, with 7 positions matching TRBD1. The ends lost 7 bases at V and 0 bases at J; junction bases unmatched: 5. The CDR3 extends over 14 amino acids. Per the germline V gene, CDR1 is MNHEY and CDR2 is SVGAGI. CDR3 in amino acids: CASNRDRANYGYTF. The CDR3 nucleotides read TGTGCCAGCAATCGGGACAGAGCTAACTATGGCTACACCTTC.

This CDR3 is CATSDRDRNNEQFF. CDR3 nucleotides: TGTGCCACCAGTGATCGGGACAGGAACAATGAGCAGTTCTTC. The rearrangement joins TRBV24-1 to TRBJ2-1; TRBD1 matches at 8 bases. J gave up 5 bases and V 3 bases, and 2 bases lay outside the gene matches. The CDR3 contains 14 residues. Germline CDR1 KGHDR, CDR2 SFDVKD.

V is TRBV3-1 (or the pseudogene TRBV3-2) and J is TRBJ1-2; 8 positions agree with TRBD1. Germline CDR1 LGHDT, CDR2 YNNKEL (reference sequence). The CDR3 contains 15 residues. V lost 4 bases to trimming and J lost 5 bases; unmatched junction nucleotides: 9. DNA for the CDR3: TGTGCCAGCAGCCCTTTGACCGGGACAGGATATGGCTACACCTTC. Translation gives CASSPLTGTGYGYTF.

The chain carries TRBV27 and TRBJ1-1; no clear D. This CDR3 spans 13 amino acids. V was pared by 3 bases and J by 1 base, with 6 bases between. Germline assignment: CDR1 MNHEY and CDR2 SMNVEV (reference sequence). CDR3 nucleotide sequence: TGTGCCAGCAGTTTTCGAGAGAACACTGAAGCTTTCTTT. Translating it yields CASSFRENTEAFF.

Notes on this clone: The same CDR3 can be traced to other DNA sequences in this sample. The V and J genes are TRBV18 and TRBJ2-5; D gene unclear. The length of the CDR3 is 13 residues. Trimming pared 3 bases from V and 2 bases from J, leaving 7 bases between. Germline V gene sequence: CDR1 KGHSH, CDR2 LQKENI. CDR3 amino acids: CASSPGLQETQYF. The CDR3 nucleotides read TGTGCCAGCTCACCTGGCTTGCAAGAGACCCAGTACTTC. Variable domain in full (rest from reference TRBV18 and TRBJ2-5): NAGVMQNPRHLVRRRGQEARLRCSPMKGHSHVYWYRQLPEEGLKFMVYLQKENIIDESGMPKERFSAEFPKEGPSILRIQQVVRGDSAAYFCASSPGLQETQYFGPGTRLLVL.

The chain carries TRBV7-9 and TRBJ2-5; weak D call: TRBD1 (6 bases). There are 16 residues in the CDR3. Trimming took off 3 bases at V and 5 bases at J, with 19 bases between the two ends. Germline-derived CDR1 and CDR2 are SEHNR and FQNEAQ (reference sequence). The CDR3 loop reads CASSFIVQGRGETQYF. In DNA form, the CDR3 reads TGTGCCAGCAGCTTTATCGTCCAGGGGAGAGGCGAGACCCAGTACTTC.

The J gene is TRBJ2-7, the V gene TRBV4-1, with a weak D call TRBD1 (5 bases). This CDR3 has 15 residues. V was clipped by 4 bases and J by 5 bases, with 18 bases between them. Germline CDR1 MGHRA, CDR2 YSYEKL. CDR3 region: CASSLTFSTVHEQYV. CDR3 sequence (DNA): TGCGCCAGCAGCCTCACCTTCTCGACAGTACACGAGCAGTACGTC.

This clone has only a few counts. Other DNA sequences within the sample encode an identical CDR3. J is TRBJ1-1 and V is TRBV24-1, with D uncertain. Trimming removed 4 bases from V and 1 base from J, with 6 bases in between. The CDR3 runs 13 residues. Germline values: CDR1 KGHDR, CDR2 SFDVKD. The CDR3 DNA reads TGTGCCACCAGTGACACGGGGAACACTGAAGCTTTCTTT. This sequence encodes CATSDTGNTEAFF.

Here the CDR3 reads CASSPQASGGATDTQYF. The CDR3 nucleotides are TGTGCCAGCAGCCCTCAGGCAAGCGGGGGGGCCACAGATACGCAGTATTTT. The chain recombines TRBV3-1 (or the pseudogene TRBV3-2) with TRBJ2-3, with 10 bases lining up with TRBD2. CDR3 length: 17 residues. V gave up 4 bases and J gave up 2 bases; unmatched junction bases: 9. CDR1 and CDR2 (germline): LGHDT, YNNKEL (reference sequence).

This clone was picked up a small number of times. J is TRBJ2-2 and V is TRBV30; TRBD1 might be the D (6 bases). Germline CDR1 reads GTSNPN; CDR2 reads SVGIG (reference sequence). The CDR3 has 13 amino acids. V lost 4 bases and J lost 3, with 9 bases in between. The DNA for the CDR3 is TGTGCCTGGATGACAGGTTACACCGGGGAGCTGTTTTTT. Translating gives CAWMTGYTGELFF.

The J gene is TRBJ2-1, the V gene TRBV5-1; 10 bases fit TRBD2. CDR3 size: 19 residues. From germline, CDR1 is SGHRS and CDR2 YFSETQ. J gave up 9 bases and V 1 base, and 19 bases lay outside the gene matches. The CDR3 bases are TGCGCCAGCAGCTTGAATGCCTTAGCGGGGGGCGTACGTACCCGTGAGCAGTTCTTC. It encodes CASSLNALAGGVRTREQFF. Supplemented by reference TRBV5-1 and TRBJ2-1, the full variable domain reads KAGVTQTPRYLIKTRGQQVTLSCSPISGHRSVSWYQQTPGQGLQFLFEYFSETQRNKGNFPGRFSGRQFSNSRSEMNVSTLELGDSALYLCASSLNALAGGVRTREQFFGPGTRLTVL.

CDR3 amino acids: CSAIMQETQYF. Written as DNA, the CDR3 is TGCAGTGCTATTATGCAAGAGACCCAGTACTTC. This chain connects TRBV20-1 to TRBJ2-5; no definite D call. The germline CDR1 and CDR2 sequences are DFQATT and SNEGSKA (reference sequence). Deletions cut 4 bases from V and 2 bases from J, with 5 bases between. This CDR3 is 11 amino acids long.

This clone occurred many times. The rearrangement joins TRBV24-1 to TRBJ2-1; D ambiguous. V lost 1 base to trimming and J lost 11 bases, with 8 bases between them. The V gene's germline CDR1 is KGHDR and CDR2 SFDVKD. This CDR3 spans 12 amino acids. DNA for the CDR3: TGTGCCACCAGTGATTTTGGCACTAAGCAGTTCTTC. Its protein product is CATSDFGTKQFF.

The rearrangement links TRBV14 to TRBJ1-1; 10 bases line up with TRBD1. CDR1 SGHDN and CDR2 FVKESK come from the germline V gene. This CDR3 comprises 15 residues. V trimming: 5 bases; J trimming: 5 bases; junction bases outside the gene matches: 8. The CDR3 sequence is CASSTWTGGNTEAFF. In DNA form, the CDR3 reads TGTGCCAGCAGCACCTGGACAGGGGGAAATACTGAAGCTTTCTTT.

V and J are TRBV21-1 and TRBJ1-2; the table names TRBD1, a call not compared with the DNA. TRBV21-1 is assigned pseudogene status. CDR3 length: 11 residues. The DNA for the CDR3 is TGTGCCAGCAGCAGACAGGGGGCACGAACCTTC. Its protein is CASSRQGARTF.

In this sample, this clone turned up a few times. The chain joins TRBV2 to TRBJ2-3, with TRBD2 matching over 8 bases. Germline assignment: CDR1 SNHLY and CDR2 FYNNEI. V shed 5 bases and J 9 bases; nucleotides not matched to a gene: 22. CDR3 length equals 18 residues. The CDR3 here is CASSFAGGNLSPRATQYF. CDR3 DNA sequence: TGTGCCAGCAGTTTCGCGGGAGGCAACCTTTCCCCCCGAGCGACGCAGTATTTT.

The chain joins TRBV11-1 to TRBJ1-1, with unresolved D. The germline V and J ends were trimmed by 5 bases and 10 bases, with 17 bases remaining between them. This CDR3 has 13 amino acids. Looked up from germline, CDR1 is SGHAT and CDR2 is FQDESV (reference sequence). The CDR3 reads CASSPKTDLRAFF. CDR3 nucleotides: TGTGCCAGCAGCCCGAAGACGGACTTGAGAGCTTTCTTT.

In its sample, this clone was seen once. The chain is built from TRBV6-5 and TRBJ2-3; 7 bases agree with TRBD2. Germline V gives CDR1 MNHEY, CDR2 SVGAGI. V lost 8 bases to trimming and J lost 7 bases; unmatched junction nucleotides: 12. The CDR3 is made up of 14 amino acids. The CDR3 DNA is TGTGCCAGCGGGGGGGGATCTAGCTTGAATACGCAGTATTTT. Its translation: CASGGGSSLNTQYF.

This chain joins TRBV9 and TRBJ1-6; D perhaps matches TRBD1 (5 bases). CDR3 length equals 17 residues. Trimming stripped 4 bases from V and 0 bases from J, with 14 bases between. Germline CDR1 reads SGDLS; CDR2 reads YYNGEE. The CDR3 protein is CASSPDGGSSYNSPLHF. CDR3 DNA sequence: TGTGCCAGCAGCCCCGACGGGGGGAGCTCCTATAATTCACCCCTCCACTTT.

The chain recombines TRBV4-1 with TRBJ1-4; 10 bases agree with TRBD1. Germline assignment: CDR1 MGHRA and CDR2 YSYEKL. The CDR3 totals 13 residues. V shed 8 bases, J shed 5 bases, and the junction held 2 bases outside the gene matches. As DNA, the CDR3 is TGCGCCAGCCAGGGACAGGGGAATGAAAAACTGTTTTTT. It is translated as CASQGQGNEKLFF.